Listed here are 9 T cell receptor beta chains from one sample, sequenced in a study of T-cell reconstitution after alpha-beta-depleted transplantation in children. Unique molecular identifiers were incorporated during preparation of the TCRbeta library. TCRdb processed the PCR reads anew with MiXCR; each CDR3 protein has one entry. The data contain 200,000 to 250,000 distinct CDR3 sequences, about 12% of them seen just once; the ten biggest clones take up approximately 2.9%. Source: PBMCs from the stem cell graft donor, taken from the stem cell graft. These receptors came from a human donor who donated a stem cell graft to a child with acute lymphoblastic leukemia.

This clonotype was counted ten times or more. The J gene is TRBJ1-2, the V gene TRBV6-2 or TRBV6-3, with D unclear. Germline V gene sequence: CDR1 MNHEY, CDR2 SVGEGT. There are 13 residues in the CDR3. Trimming removed 0 bases at V and 8 bases at J, with 10 bases between. The CDR3 sequence is CASSYSGDIGYTF. Written as DNA, the CDR3 is TGTGCCAGCAGTTACTCAGGTGATATCGGCTACACCTTC.

This clonotype was picked up many times. This chain joins TRBV4-3 and TRBJ2-7; D may match TRBD1 or TRBD2 (5 bases each). Trimming removed 1 base from V and 2 bases from J, with 9 bases in between. This CDR3 comprises 14 residues. Germline CDR1 reads LGHNA; CDR2 reads YSLEER. CDR3 nucleotide sequence: TGCGCCAGCAGCCAAGTTGGGGACGCCTACGAGCAGTACTTC. Translated, it gives CASSQVGDAYEQYF.

This clonotype appeared a few times. The V gene is TRBV20-1, the J gene TRBJ2-1; 9 nucleotides align to TRBD2. With V trimmed by 2 bases and J by 8 bases, 7 bases remained unmatched. The CDR3 is 14 amino acids. The germline V gene has CDR1 DFQATT and CDR2 SNEGSKA (reference sequence). CDR3 sequence: CSARKRREGYEQFF. The CDR3 coding sequence is TGCAGTGCTAGAAAGCGGCGGGAGGGCTATGAGCAGTTCTTC.

The genes are TRBV2 and TRBJ2-1, with D uncertain. The CDR3 loop spans 12 amino acids. CDR1 SNHLY and CDR2 FYNNEI come from the germline V gene. As DNA, the CDR3 is TGTGTTCAAGGGCGGACCGACAATGAGCAGTTCTTC. Its protein is CVQGRTDNEQFF.

This clonotype occurred many times. The chain couples TRBV15 to TRBJ2-5; D gene unclear. V was cut by 1 base and J by 0 bases, with 15 bases left in between. There are 17 residues in the CDR3. Germline values: CDR1 LNHNV, CDR2 YYDKDF (reference sequence). The CDR3 DNA sequence: TGTGCCACCAGCAGAGTCCCTTTTCGACAAGACCAAGAGACCCAGTACTTC. Its protein product is CATSRVPFRQDQETQYF. The full variable domain, in which reference TRBV15 and TRBJ2-5 provide the parts outside the CDR3, is DAMVIQNPRYQVTQFGKPVTLSCSQTLNHNVMYWYQQKSSQAPKLLFHYYDKDFNNEADTPDNFQSRRPNTSFCFLDIRSPGLGDTAMYLCATSRVPFRQDQETQYFGPGTRLLVL.

This clonotype has a count of ten or more. The chain joins TRBV7-9 to TRBJ2-7, with D possibly being TRBD1 (5 bases). Trimming took off 1 base at V and 4 bases at J, with 11 bases between the two ends. Germline V gene data show CDR1 as SEHNR and CDR2 as FQNEAQ (reference sequence). The CDR3 length is 14 residues. The CDR3 bases are TGTGCCAGCAGCTTAGAGTGGACAACTTACGAGCAGTACTTC. Translation gives CASSLEWTTYEQYF.

This clonotype was observed at least ten times. This chain connects TRBV10-3 to TRBJ2-7; TRBD1 agrees at 8 bases. With V trimmed by 6 bases and J by 4 bases, 2 bases remained unmatched. There are 12 residues in the CDR3. Germline V gene lookup returns CDR1 ENHRY and CDR2 SYGVKD. This chain's CDR3 is CAIRTGDYEQYF. CDR3 DNA sequence: TGTGCCATCAGGACAGGGGATTACGAGCAGTACTTC.

CDR3 in DNA: TGTGCCAGCAGCTTAATAAGGAATAGCAATCAGCCCCAGCATTTT. Translated, it gives CASSLIRNSNQPQHF. The gene calls are TRBV28 and TRBJ1-5; D is uncertain. The germline V gene encodes CDR1 MDHEN and CDR2 SYDVKM. V lost 6 bases and J 0 bases, leaving 12 bases between the germline ends. CDR3 length: 15 amino acids.

The chain carries TRBV4-1 and TRBJ2-3, with D possibly matching TRBD2 (6 bases). The CDR3 sequence is 18 residues long. Germline CDR1 and CDR2: MGHRA and YSYEKL. V dropped 0 bases and J dropped 5 bases, with 21 bases sitting between them. The CDR3 loop is CASSQDKGGGLGGDTQYF. The CDR3 DNA reads as TGCGCCAGCAGCCAAGATAAGGGCGGAGGGCTGGGGGGAGATACGCAGTATTTT.